This TCR beta chain derives from a study of blood T cell repertoires in COVID-19. This CDR3 spans 15 amino acids. The V gene end was trimmed by 7 bases and the J gene end by 0 bases; junction bases not matched to a gene: 11. Germline CDR1 SQVTM, CDR2 ANQGSEA. This table comes from immunoSEQ multiplex PCR, and its TCRdb copy is limited to in-frame clones, with some not included. The profile shows some 250,000 clones, 70% to 90% of them singletons. This chain uses TRBV29-1 with TRBJ2-7; the match to TRBD1 covers 8 bases. The receptor was isolated from a woman aged 70-85 years with active or convalescent COVID-19. The sample comprised peripheral blood. CDR3 in amino acids: CSALETGVSSYEQYF. The CDR3 DNA is TGCAGCGCCCTCGAGACAGGGGTTAGCTCCTACGAGCAGTACTTC.